This T cell receptor (beta chain) was profiled in a study of tumor-infiltrating lymphocytes in primary liver carcinoma (dated by TCRdb to 2016 to 2017). Concerning the study at large: Of the five patients (three men and two women, aged 30 to 69 years), four had hepatocellular carcinoma and one had combined HCC and intrahepatic cholangiocarcinoma. Repertoires from technical replicates were highly reproducible, with mean shared-clone rates roughly 0.86 and correlation coefficients above 0.95. The five patients had tumors of stage T1-T3 N0M0, with maximum diameters ranging from roughly 4.2 to 10 cm. The 25 or so tumor region samples were profiled with Agilent mRNA microarrays so that TCRbeta repertoire diversity could be related to the local molecular phenotype. TCRbeta repertoire sequencing, expression microarrays and whole-exome sequencing were combined in the study across five regions of each liver tumor, with adjacent normal tissue and blood also included. A total of 35 specimens from 5 patients underwent TCRbeta repertoire sequencing, comprising some 25 tumor regions, 5 adjacent noncancerous liver tissues and 5 peripheral blood samples. Samples yielded roughly 3.65 to 7.5 million productive TCRbeta reads; read depth did not differ significantly between tissue types.

Total RNA and DNA were co-extracted without cell sorting from around 20-30 mg of bulk tissue using the AllPrep DNA/RNA mini kit. Surgical resection was performed in China between late 2015 and March 2016 on several patients with histopathologically diagnosed primary liver carcinoma. Patients had chronic HBV infection and were treatment-naive at sampling. Five spatially separated regions were sampled from each tumor: the superior, inferior, left-lateral and right-lateral poles, plus the tumor centre. According to histology, viable tumor cells made up more than 75% of every tumor sample. Fresh tumor and adjacent tissue pieces were bisected; one half was stored in RNAlater at -80°C, the other sent for histology. Results the study describes overall, beyond this receptor: A significantly larger repertoire fraction was made up by the top 250 clones in tumors than in blood (p = 0.039). Because the samples were bulk and unsorted, CD4+ and CD8+ T cell repertoires could not be compared. Because sequencing covered only the TCR beta chain and unpaired alpha chains were not captured, true repertoire diversity is likely underestimated. Repertoire overlap was higher between tumor regions (mean around 36%) than tumor-adjacent (approximately 17%) or tumor-blood (approximately 14%) pairs, consistent with antigen-driven expansion. Just about 8-25% of top clones turned up in all five regions of a tumor, which suggests spatial heterogeneity among tumor-infiltrating T cells. With just four or five patients in the study, the authors point out that the findings should be validated in a larger study.

A constant-region primer and ProtoScript II reverse transcriptase were used to reverse-transcribe TCRbeta-specific cDNA from around 480 ng total RNA. Construction of the TCRbeta libraries relied on three nested rounds of multiplex PCR, following a slightly modified ARM-PCR procedure. Multiplex TRBV1-TRBV30 forward primers and a Cbeta reverse primer were used in the first two PCR rounds, each of which was run for around 10 cycles. Sample barcodes and Illumina adapters were added in a final 25-cycle PCR with Deep VentR polymerase. Amplicons of 200-500 bp were gel-purified with a QIAquick gel extraction kit before sequencing. An Illumina HiSeq 2500 was used to sequence the TCRbeta amplicons with 250-bp paired-end reads. Regarding the original processing steps: Quality trimming of reads was performed with Trimmomatic v0.33, and paired reads were merged with FLASH v1.2.11 so that full CDR3 sequences could be recovered. MiGEC v1.2.1b assigned V, D and J germline segments to the rearranged TCRbeta sequences. VDJtools v1.0.0 computed clonotype statistics and Shannon-Wiener diversity indices. To reduce sampling bias, subsequent analyses other than the diversity analysis used only the 250 most abundant clonotypes in each sample. Using fastp at Q25 and MiXCR, TCRdb reprocessed the public reads and kept productive beta chains. Each CDR3 protein gets just one entry, which takes the most common genes and DNA from the rows behind it. It is TCRdb's table, rather than the study itself, that gives the V and J calls and clone size. The sample records 95,000 to 150,000 distinct CDR3 sequences, 64% of which are singletons. Roughly 7.9% of the sample comes from the top ten.

A word on this clonotype: Its antigen specificity is not known. Likely a read error: the CDR3 ends without its conserved phenylalanine or tryptophan.

The trim is 4 bases for V and 0 bases for J, with a gap of 6 bases between the germline ends. The CDR3 has 13 amino acids, counting both end residues. The sequence is cut down to CDR3 DNA, 39 bases in frame from base 1. CDR1 and CDR2 (SQVTM, ANQGSEA) derive from the germline V gene. This receptor was obtained from a woman aged 55-70 years with primary liver carcinoma and hepatitis B virus infection. The sequencing sample was made of liver tumor tissue from sampling region 3. According to the study, the label for this sample's cell subset or site signals: tumor region T3, left-lateral pole. The V and J segments used are TRBV29-1 and TRBJ2-2; the D gene is not confidently resolved. The nucleotide sequence reads TGCAGCGTTGGGCGTACGAACACCGGGGAGCTGTTTCAT. This is translated as CSVGRTNTGELFH.